The source of this T cell receptor (beta chain) is a study of CD8 T cells in Susac syndrome. Sequencing of TCR beta was undertaken in CD8+ and CD4+ T cells derived from blood. Random-hexamer reverse transcription was applied to about 0.5 to 1 ug RNA. TCRdb redid the calling of the immunoSEQ multiplex PCR reads with MiXCR, one entry per CDR3 protein. The table has 150,000 to 200,000 distinct CDR3 sequences, 90% to 95% seen once. Germline CDR1 PRHDT, CDR2 FYEKMQ (reference sequence). The CDR3 runs to 13 residues. The V and J ends lost 3 bases and 3 bases respectively, with 6 bases between them. The sequenced sample consisted of CD4+ T cells from PBMCs. The sequence was collected from a human donor with multiple sclerosis. The genes are TRBV13 and TRBJ1-3; D not resolved. In nucleotides, the CDR3 is TGTGCCAGCAGCTTCGTAGGTGGAAACACCATATATTTT. This translates into CASSFVGGNTIYF.